The TCR beta chain described here comes from a study of long-term antiretroviral therapy in people with HIV. Study-wide findings and caveats: Repertoires from HIV showed CDR3 length ranges narrower than those of controls.

Only a few counts were recorded for this clone. Its antigen is unidentified. At survey level, the immunoSEQ assay was run in its v3.0 version. Sequencing was performed with immunoSEQ multiplex PCR; in TCRdb, only in-frame clones are kept and a portion is missing. Of about 36,000 clones in the sample, roughly 82% were seen once. In germline, CDR1 is WNHNN, CDR2 SYGVQD (reference sequence). The CDR3 totals 13 residues. J gave up 6 bases and V 7 bases, and 5 bases lay outside the gene matches. The sample consisted of unsorted PBMCs, taken 0.6 years after starting antiretroviral therapy. This receptor was identified in a man aged 18 to 30 with HIV. J is TRBJ1-5 and V is TRBV10-1, with 8 bases identical to TRBD1. Here the CDR3 DNA reads TGCGCCAGCAATAACAGGGGGATTCAGCCCCAGCATTTT. This codes for CASNNRGIQPQHF.